The present entry profiles one TCR beta chain with its context. Its matching antigen is unknown. This specimen belongs to a study of cytomegalovirus exposure and HLA in healthy donors. Notes on the study in general: On later analysis, the bulk of CMV-associated TCR beta chains appeared to be HLA-restricted. In a later analysis, 16,951 TCR beta sequences were associated with HLA alleles at 0.05 false discovery rate.

13 Jbeta primers and 60 Vbeta primers were used for the PCR. Clones were sequenced by immunoSEQ multiplex PCR, and TCRdb holds only the in-frame ones, with some missing. The sample lists roughly 180,000 clones, 80% occurring once. Germline V gene sequence: CDR1 SEHNR, CDR2 FQNEAQ (reference sequence). There are 12 residues in the CDR3. Between the trimmed V and J ends, which lost 11 bases and 9 bases, there was a span of 14 bases. The TCR originated in a woman in her 50s in good health and CMV-seropositive. The V and J genes are TRBV7-9 and TRBJ2-6, with D maybe TRBD2 (5 bases). Sequenced sample: PBMCs. The CDR3 region is CACQRAVNVLTF. The CDR3 coding sequence is TGTGCCTGCCAGAGGGCGGTCAACGTCCTGACTTTC.